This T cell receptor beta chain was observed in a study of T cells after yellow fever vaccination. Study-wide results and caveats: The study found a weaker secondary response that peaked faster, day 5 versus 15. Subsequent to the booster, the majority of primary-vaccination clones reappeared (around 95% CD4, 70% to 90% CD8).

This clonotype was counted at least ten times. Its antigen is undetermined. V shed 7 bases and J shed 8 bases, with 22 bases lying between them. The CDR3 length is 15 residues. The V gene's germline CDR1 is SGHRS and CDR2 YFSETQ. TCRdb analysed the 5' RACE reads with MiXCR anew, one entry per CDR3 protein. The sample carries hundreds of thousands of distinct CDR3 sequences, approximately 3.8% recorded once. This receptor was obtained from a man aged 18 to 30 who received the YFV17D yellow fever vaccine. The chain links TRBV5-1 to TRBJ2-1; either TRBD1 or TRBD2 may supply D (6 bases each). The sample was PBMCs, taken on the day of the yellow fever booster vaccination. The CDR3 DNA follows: TGCGCCAGCCGCCAGGGAGGTGGGGGCCCCGATGAGCAGTTCTTC. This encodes CASRQGGGGPDEQFF.